This T cell receptor beta chain was captured in a study of blood T cell repertoires in COVID-19. At the level of the study: From the United States, Italy and Spain came samples of acute and convalescent COVID-19.

Sequenced by immunoSEQ multiplex PCR; TCRdb stores in-frame clones only, minus some. The sample consists of about 67,000 clones, 80% to 85% of them appearing once. This clone was detected once. Trimming took 4 bases from V and 4 from J; bases not matched to a gene: 13. This CDR3 spans 17 amino acids. Looked up from germline, CDR1 is SGHKS and CDR2 is YYEKEE (reference sequence). Sequencing was done on a sample of peripheral blood. V and J are TRBV5-5 and TRBJ2-2; 7 bases agree with TRBD1. The receptor's source is a human donor in a cohort sampled during active COVID-19. The CDR3 bases are TGTGCCAGCAGCATTGGCCAGGGGGAGTGGAGCACCGGGGAGCTGTTTTTT. Translation: CASSIGQGEWSTGELFF.